This TCR beta chain was recovered during a study of T cell repertoires in cytomegalovirus infection (dated 2019 in TCRdb). Looking at the study overall: Because public TCR beta signatures pointed to carriage of CMV infection together with the matching HLA type, the HLA type of each donor mattered for the analysis.

Instrument on record: Illumina HiSeq 1500. TCRdb took the public reads, trimmed them with fastp at Q25, ran MiXCR for clone calling and kept in-frame beta chains. Each entry is one CDR3 protein sequence, shown with its most common DNA and genes. The sample contains around 490,000 distinct CDR3 sequences, 26% of them found a single time. The top ten clonotypes cover less than 15% of the sample. Trimming at the junction amounts to 1 base on V and 10 bases on J, and the germline ends lie 8 bases apart. The CDR3 contains 11 residues, cysteine and phenylalanine counted. Only the CDR3 portion is preserved as DNA: 33 bases, with reading frame beginning at the first base. Per the germline V gene, SGHDT is the CDR1 and YYEEEE is the CDR2. A few counts support this clonotype. Its antigen has not been determined. It has no much larger one-base neighbor in the sample; base qualities were not kept. Overall results and qualifications from the work: Carriers of CMV infection plus the relevant HLA type were discriminated by the cumulative frequency of public TCR beta family members in the study cohort and in an independent approximately 350-donor cohort. The ex vivo response was dominated by HLA-C-restricted CMV-specific TCR beta clonotypes, which also provided the single most frequent clonotype in two of eight donors.

This TCR was sampled from a human donor in good health (CMV status not recorded). Some clones in this sample may be carry-over from other donors' samples. The specimen sequenced was PBMCs. This chain is built from TRBV5-6 and TRBJ2-5; the D gene remains uncertain. The CDR3 loop reads CASSLSKDQYF. The sequenced DNA is TGTGCCAGCAGCTTGAGCAAGGACCAGTACTTC.